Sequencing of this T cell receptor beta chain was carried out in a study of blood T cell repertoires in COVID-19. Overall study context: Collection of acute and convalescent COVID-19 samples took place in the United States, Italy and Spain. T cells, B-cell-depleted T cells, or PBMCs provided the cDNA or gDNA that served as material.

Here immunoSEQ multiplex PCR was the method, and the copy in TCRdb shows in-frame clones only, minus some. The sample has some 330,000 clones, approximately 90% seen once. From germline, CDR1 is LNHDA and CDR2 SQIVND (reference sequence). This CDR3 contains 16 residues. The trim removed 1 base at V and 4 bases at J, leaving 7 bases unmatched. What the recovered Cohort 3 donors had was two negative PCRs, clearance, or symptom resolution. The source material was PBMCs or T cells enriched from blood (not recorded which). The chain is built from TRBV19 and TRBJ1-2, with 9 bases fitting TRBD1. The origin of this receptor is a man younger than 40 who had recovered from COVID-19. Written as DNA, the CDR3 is TGTGCCAGTAGTATAGGGGGGACAGGGTCCTTCTATGGCTACACCTTC. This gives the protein CASSIGGTGSFYGYTF.